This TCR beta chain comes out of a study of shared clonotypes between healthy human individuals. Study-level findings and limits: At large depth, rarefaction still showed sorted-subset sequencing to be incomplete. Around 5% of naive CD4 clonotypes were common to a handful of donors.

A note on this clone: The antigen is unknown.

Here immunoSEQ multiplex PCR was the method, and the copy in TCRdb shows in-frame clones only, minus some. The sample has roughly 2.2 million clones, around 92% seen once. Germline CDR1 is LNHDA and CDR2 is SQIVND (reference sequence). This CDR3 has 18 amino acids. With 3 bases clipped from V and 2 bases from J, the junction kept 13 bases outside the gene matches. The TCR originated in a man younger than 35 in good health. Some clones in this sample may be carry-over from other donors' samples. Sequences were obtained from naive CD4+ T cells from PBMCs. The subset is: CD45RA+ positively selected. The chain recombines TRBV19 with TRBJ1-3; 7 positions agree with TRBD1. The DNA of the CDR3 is TGTGCCAGTAGTATCGGTTCCGTTACAGGGGTGGCTGGAAACACCATATATTTT. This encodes CASSIGSVTGVAGNTIYF.